This record concerns one T cell receptor (beta chain) sequence. Its antigen remains unknown. This specimen comes from a study of T cell responses to AZD1222 COVID-19 vaccine. Study findings and constraints: Spike as a whole was targeted by vaccine-associated CD4 TCRs, dominant at 160-218 and 743-854. Baseline seropositivity characterized only a handful of AZD1222 recipients. The donor cohort was predominantly white British with a female majority, and clonal diversity may have been underestimated.

Data came from immunoSEQ multiplex PCR; TCRdb stores just in-frame clones and leaves some out. The sample includes roughly 150,000 clones, approximately 94% of them seen just once. This TCR was recovered from an adult in good health. Sequenced material: peripheral blood, taken on day 0 of AZD1222 vaccination.

CDR3 loop: CASSTRYSNQPQHF. The DNA for the CDR3 is TGTGCCAGCAGCACCCGCTATAGCAATCAGCCCCAGCATTTT. The chain employs TRBV6-5 and TRBJ1-5; D is uncertain. Germline V gene sequence: CDR1 MNHEY, CDR2 SVGAGI. Trimming pared 6 bases from V and 0 bases from J, leaving 9 bases between. The CDR3 extends over 14 amino acids.